A selection of T cell receptor beta chains follows, all from one sample in a study of T-cell reconstitution after alpha-beta-depleted transplantation in children. TCRdb re-analysed the PCR reads in MiXCR, keeping a single row per CDR3 protein. Altogether 220,000 or so distinct CDR3 sequences are present, 8.2% being singletons, with the ten largest covering under 8%. The sequences come from PBMCs, mostly from graft donor cells, collected 180 days after TCRalphabeta/CD19-depleted stem cell transplant. Every receptor here comes from a male patient under 18 who had a stem cell transplant for acute lymphoblastic leukemia, so the T cells may come from the graft donor. CDR3s include the opening cysteine and the closing phenylalanine or tryptophan. Each record gives: J gene, clone size, V gene, CDR3 length, D gene, CDR3 protein, CDR3 DNA. A D gene is named only where the DNA matches it firmly. For some rows the clone size is stated as once, few or many, or as a class when expanded; others skip it.

TRBJ2-7 many TRBV3-1 15 . CASSQDRVVSYEQYF TGTGCCAGCAGCCAAGATAGAGTAGTCTCCTACGAGCAGTACTTC
TRBJ2-7 many TRBV20-1 17 TRBD2 CSAIGTSPDTSSYEQYF TGCAGTGCCATCGGGACTAGCCCTGACACGAGCTCCTACGAGCAGTACTTC
TRBJ2-3 many TRBV24-1 17 TRBD2 CATSDPSPGLAADTQYF TGTGCCACCAGTGACCCTAGTCCGGGACTAGCGGCAGATACGCAGTATTTT
TRBJ1-5 . TRBV10-3 15 . CAISEDLLSNQPQHF TGTGCCATCAGTGAGGATCTTCTTAGCAATCAGCCCCAGCATTTT
TRBJ2-6 many TRBV5-1 15 TRBD1 CASSLTGAGANVLTF TGCGCCAGCAGCCTAACAGGGGCTGGGGCCAACGTCCTGACTTTC
TRBJ1-2 many TRBV12-3/TRBV12-4 15 TRBD1 CASSYGTGASYGYTF TGTGCCAGCAGTTACGGGACAGGGGCCAGCTATGGCTACACCTTC
TRBJ1-5 many TRBV7-6 17 . CASSEGPPRLGNQPQHF TGTGCCAGCAGCGAGGGACCGCCGCGGCTAGGCAATCAGCCCCAGCATTTT
TRBJ2-1 . TRBV11-1 18 TRBD2 CASSPITLAGDPRGEQFF TGTGCCAGCAGCCCAATTACCTTAGCGGGAGACCCTCGTGGTGAGCAGTTCTTC
TRBJ2-1 many TRBV4-2 16 . CASSQQGGFSYNEQFF TGTGCCAGCAGCCAACAGGGAGGTTTCTCCTACAATGAGCAGTTCTTC
TRBJ2-5 many TRBV3-1 13 . CASSQGSQETQYF TGTGCCAGCAGCCAGGGTAGCCAAGAGACCCAGTACTTC
TRBJ2-2 many TRBV10-3 16 TRBD2 CAISGPAGGPNGELFF TGTGCCATCAGTGGTCCAGCGGGGGGGCCGAACGGGGAGCTGTTTTTT
TRBJ1-4 many TRBV14 15 TRBD1 CASSRGTGGREKLFF TGTGCCAGCAGCCGAGGAACAGGGGGCCGGGAAAAACTGTTTTTT
TRBJ2-3 many TRBV4-2 17 TRBD2 CASSQPEAGVAGDTQYF TGTGCCAGCAGCCAACCGGAGGCGGGGGTGGCAGGAGATACGCAGTATTTT
TRBJ1-6 . TRBV4-3 18 . CASSQVLGGAAGNSPLHF TGCGCCAGCAGCCAAGTCCTCGGGGGGGCGGCGGGTAATTCACCCCTCCACTTT
TRBJ2-2 many TRBV7-3 15 TRBD1 CASSSGTGGTGELFF TGTGCCAGCAGCTCTGGGACAGGGGGCACCGGGGAGCTGTTTTTT
TRBJ2-1 many TRBV7-7 16 TRBD2 CASSLAVAGAYNEQFF TGTGCTAGCAGCTTAGCCGTAGCGGGAGCCTACAATGAGCAGTTCTTC
TRBJ2-1 many TRBV19 15 . CASSIGVFSMNEQFF TGTGCCAGTAGTATAGGAGTTTTTAGTATGAATGAGCAGTTCTTC
TRBJ2-7 many TRBV7-2 13 . CASSLELFYEQYF TGTGCCAGCAGCTTAGAACTATTCTACGAGCAGTACTTC
TRBJ2-7 few TRBV7-6 14 . CASSLHRFHYEQYF TGTGCCAGCAGCTTACACAGATTCCACTACGAGCAGTACTTC
TRBJ2-5 . TRBV20-1 17 TRBD2 CSASPIRGSGRRETQYF TGCAGTGCTAGCCCCATTCGGGGTAGCGGGAGAAGAGAGACCCAGTACTTC
TRBJ2-3 many TRBV6-5 18 TRBD2 CASSYSTLSGAYTDTQYF TGTGCCAGCAGTTACTCGACTCTGAGCGGGGCCTACACAGATACGCAGTATTTT
TRBJ2-7 many TRBV29-1 12 . CSVGYSRYEQYF TGCAGCGTTGGATACTCACGCTACGAGCAGTACTTC
TRBJ1-2 many TRBV9 15 . CASSVADGGSYGYTF TGTGCCAGCAGCGTAGCTGACGGGGGGAGCTATGGCTACACCTTC
TRBJ2-7 many TRBV5-1 13 . CASSFDSLYEQYF TGCGCCAGCAGCTTCGACTCACTTTACGAGCAGTACTTC
TRBJ1-4 many TRBV20-1 13 . CSARLLGDEKLFF TGCAGTGCTAGACTCTTAGGGGACGAAAAACTGTTTTTT
TRBJ1-2 few TRBV10-1 12 . CASGDGPYGYTF TGCGCCAGTGGGGATGGGCCTTATGGCTACACCTTC
TRBJ1-2 many TRBV20-1 13 . CSARNGSNYGYTF TGCAGTGCTAGAAACGGGAGCAACTATGGCTACACCTTC
TRBJ2-4 many TRBV7-3 16 . CASSRVRDSIKNIQYF TGTGCCAGCAGCCGGGTCCGGGACTCCATCAAAAACATTCAGTACTTC
TRBJ2-2 many TRBV4-3 17 TRBD1 CASSQERGQGSTGELFF TGCGCCAGCAGCCAAGAGAGGGGACAGGGGAGCACCGGGGAGCTGTTTTTT
TRBJ2-7 many TRBV11-2 16 . CASSSLGLLSSYEQYF TGTGCCAGCAGCTCCTTAGGACTACTGAGCTCCTACGAGCAGTACTTC
TRBJ2-1 many TRBV29-1 16 TRBD1 CSVEDPGQGAYNEQFF TGCAGCGTTGAAGACCCCGGACAGGGCGCCTACAATGAGCAGTTCTTC
TRBJ2-7 many TRBV6-1 15 . CASSPGFRGRSEQYF TGTGCCAGCAGCCCTGGCTTCCGGGGGCGAAGCGAGCAGTACTTC
TRBJ2-1 many TRBV11-2 20 . CASSLVTLSGTRRRYNEQFF TGTGCCAGCAGCTTAGTGACCCTTTCCGGGACAAGACGCCGGTACAATGAGCAGTTCTTC
TRBJ2-3 . TRBV7-2 15 . CASSLVGDSTDTQYF TGTGCCAGCAGCTTAGTAGGGGACAGCACAGATACGCAGTATTTT
TRBJ2-2 many TRBV20-1 14 . CSARGQAVHGELFF TGCAGTGCTAGAGGACAAGCGGTTCACGGGGAGCTGTTTTTC
TRBJ2-4 many TRBV18 16 . CASSPPGWQDKNIQYF TGTGCCAGCTCACCACCGGGCTGGCAGGACAAAAACATTCAGTACTTC
TRBJ1-5 many TRBV6-2/TRBV6-3 14 . CASSLGTPLWPQHF TGTGCCAGCAGCCTCGGGACGCCACTATGGCCCCAGCATTTT
TRBJ1-6 many TRBV4-3 15 . CASSQAGSYNSPLHF TGCGCCAGCAGCCAAGCAGGGTCCTATAATTCACCCCTCCACTTT
TRBJ1-1 few TRBV6-5 16 TRBD1 CASSYPNGAGGTEAFF TGTGCCAGCAGTTACCCCAATGGGGCAGGGGGCACTGAAGCTTTCTTT
TRBJ2-5 many TRBV7-2 15 . CASTGGPVIGETQYF TGTGCCTCGACGGGGGGCCCGGTGATTGGAGAGACCCAGTACTTC
TRBJ2-2 many TRBV9 15 . CASSLSWENTGELFF TGTGCCAGCAGCCTCAGCTGGGAAAACACCGGGGAGCTGTTTTTT
TRBJ2-1 many TRBV20-1 15 . CSAREGRGPYNEQFF TGCAGTGCTAGGGAGGGACGGGGGCCCTACAATGAGCAGTTCTTC
TRBJ2-1 many TRBV6-1 16 TRBD2 CASSEARGAGVGEQFF TGTGCCAGCAGTGAAGCGCGGGGGGCGGGTGTGGGTGAGCAGTTCTTC
TRBJ1-2 many TRBV11-2 13 TRBD1 CASGVGTGRGYTF TGTGCCAGCGGAGTTGGGACAGGGAGGGGCTACACCTTC
TRBJ2-7 many TRBV4-2 15 TRBD1 CASSHRTGSSYEQYF TGTGCCAGCAGCCACCGGACAGGGAGCTCCTACGAGCAGTACTTC
TRBJ2-1 . TRBV6-2/TRBV6-3 18 . CASSYPWVRGRIHNEQFF TGTGCCAGCAGTTACCCGTGGGTTAGGGGGAGAATCCACAATGAGCAGTTCTTC
TRBJ1-6 many TRBV28 15 TRBD1 CASSWRDRVGSPLHF TGTGCCAGCAGTTGGAGGGACAGGGTGGGTTCACCCCTCCACTTT
TRBJ2-3 few TRBV3-1 16 . CASSQEVGGVSDTQYF TGTGCCAGCAGCCAAGAGGTTGGTGGGGTTTCAGATACGCAGTATTTT
TRBJ2-5 many TRBV25-1 15 TRBD2 CAISEGLAGGETQYF TGTGCCATCTCCGAGGGACTAGCGGGGGGAGAGACCCAGTACTTC
TRBJ2-3 many TRBV11-1 15 TRBD1 CASSPDRVSTDTQYF TGTGCCAGCAGCCCGGACAGGGTAAGCACAGATACGCAGTATTTT
TRBJ1-5 many TRBV11-2 15 TRBD1 CASSLGRGRNQPQHF TGTGCCAGCAGCTTAGGCAGGGGGAGGAATCAGCCCCAGCATTTT
TRBJ2-1 many TRBV4-1 13 . CASRLAGAGEQFF TGCGCCAGCAGACTAGCCGGGGCCGGTGAGCAGTTCTTC
TRBJ2-1 . TRBV19 16 . CASSIWSDPSYNEQFF TGTGCCAGTAGTATCTGGTCGGACCCCTCCTACAATGAGCAGTTCTTC
TRBJ2-3 many TRBV12-5 12 . CASAWGADTQYF TGTGCTAGTGCCTGGGGCGCAGATACGCAGTATTTT
TRBJ1-2 many TRBV10-3 15 . CAISDLRFTGNGYTF TGTGCCATCAGTGATTTACGGTTTACAGGGAATGGCTACACCTTC
TRBJ2-6 few TRBV7-9 17 . CASSPPSQGPGANVLTF TGTGCCAGCAGCCCTCCGTCCCAGGGACCCGGGGCCAACGTCCTGACTTTC
TRBJ2-2 many TRBV28 16 . CASSQRRFANTGELFF TGTGCCAGCAGCCAACGACGGTTCGCGAACACCGGGGAGCTGTTTTTT
TRBJ1-4 many TRBV29-1 13 . CSVLGGFNEKLFF TGCAGCGTCCTTGGGGGGTTTAATGAAAAACTGTTTTTT
TRBJ2-1 many TRBV4-2 15 . CASSHIRDPKDEQFF TGTGCCAGCAGCCACATCAGGGATCCTAAGGATGAGCAGTTCTTC